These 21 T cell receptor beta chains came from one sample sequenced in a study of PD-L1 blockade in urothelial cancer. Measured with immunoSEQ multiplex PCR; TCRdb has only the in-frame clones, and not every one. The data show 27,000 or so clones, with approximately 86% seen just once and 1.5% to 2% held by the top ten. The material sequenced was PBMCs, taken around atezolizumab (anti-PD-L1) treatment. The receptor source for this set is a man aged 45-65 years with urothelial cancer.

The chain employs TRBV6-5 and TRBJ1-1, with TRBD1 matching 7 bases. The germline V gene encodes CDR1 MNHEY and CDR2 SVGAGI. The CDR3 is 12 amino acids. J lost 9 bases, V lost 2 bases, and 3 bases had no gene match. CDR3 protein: CASSYPQGKAFF. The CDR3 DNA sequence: TGTGCCAGCAGTTACCCACAGGGGAAAGCTTTCTTT.

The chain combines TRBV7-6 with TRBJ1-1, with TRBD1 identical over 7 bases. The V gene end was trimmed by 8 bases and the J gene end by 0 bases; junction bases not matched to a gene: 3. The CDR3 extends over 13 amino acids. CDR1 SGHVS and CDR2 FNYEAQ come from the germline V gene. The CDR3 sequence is CASGQDLNTEAFF. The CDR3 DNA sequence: TGTGCCAGCGGACAGGATTTGAACACTGAAGCTTTCTTT.

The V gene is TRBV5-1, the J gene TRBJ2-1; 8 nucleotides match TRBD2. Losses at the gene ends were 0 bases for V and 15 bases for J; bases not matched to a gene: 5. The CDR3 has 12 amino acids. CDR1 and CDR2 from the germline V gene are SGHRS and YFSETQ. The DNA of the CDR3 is TGCGCCAGCAGCTTGGAAGGTCTAGCGGGGTTCTTC. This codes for CASSLEGLAGFF.

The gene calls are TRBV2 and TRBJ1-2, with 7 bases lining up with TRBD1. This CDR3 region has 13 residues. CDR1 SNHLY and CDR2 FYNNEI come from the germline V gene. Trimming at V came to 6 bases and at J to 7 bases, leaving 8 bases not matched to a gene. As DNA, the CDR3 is TGTGCCAGCAGAGAGACAGGGTCGGGTGGCTACACCTTC. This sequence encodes CASRETGSGGYTF.

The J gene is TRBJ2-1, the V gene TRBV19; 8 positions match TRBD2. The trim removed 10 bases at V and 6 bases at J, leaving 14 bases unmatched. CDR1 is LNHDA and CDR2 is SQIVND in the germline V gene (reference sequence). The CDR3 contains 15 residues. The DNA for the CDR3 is TGTGCCACCACACGGGGGGGGCCGGGGGGCAATGAGCAGTTCTTC. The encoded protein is CATTRGGPGGNEQFF.

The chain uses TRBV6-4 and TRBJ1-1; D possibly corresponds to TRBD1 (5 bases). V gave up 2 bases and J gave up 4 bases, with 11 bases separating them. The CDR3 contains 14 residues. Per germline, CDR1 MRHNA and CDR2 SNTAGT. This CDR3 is CASSDRGKGTEAFF. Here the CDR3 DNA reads TGTGCCAGCAGTGACAGGGGCAAAGGCACTGAAGCTTTCTTT.

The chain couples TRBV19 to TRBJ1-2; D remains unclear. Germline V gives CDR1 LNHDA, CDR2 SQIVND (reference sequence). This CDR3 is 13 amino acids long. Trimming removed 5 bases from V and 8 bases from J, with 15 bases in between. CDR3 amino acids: CASSLPLVGGYTF. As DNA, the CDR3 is TGTGCCAGTAGTCTCCCCTTGGTCGGGGGCTACACCTTC.

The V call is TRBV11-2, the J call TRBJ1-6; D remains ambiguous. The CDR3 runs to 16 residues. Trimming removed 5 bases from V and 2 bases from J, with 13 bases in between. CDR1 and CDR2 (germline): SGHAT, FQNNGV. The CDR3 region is CASSLLTGTYNSPLHF. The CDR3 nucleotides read TGTGCCAGCAGCCTCCTGACCGGGACCTATAATTCACCCCTCCACTTT.

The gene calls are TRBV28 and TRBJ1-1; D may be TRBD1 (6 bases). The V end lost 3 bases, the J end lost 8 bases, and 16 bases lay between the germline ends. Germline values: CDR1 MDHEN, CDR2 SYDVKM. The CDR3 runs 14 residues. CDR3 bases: TGTGCCAGCAGTTTGCTCCTCAATACAGGGGAAGCTTTCTTT. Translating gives CASSLLLNTGEAFF.

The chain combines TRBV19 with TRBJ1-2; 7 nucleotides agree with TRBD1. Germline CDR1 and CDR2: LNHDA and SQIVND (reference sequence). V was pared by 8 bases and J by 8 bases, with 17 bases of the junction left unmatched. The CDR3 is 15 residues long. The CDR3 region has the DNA TGTGCCAGTTCGGTGTCAACCGGGACAGCCCTAGGCTACACCTTC. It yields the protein CASSVSTGTALGYTF.

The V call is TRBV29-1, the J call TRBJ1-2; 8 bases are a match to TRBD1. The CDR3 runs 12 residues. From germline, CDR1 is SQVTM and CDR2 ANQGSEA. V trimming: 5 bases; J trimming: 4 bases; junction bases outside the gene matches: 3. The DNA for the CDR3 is TGCAGCGTTACTACAGGGGGCTATGGCTACACCTTC. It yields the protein CSVTTGGYGYTF.

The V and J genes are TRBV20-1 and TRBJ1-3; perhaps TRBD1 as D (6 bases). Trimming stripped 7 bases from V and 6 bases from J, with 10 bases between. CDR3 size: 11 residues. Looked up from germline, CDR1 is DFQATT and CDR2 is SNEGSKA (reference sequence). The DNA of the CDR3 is TGCAGTGTACAGGGCGAAAACACCATATATTTT. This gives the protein CSVQGENTIYF.

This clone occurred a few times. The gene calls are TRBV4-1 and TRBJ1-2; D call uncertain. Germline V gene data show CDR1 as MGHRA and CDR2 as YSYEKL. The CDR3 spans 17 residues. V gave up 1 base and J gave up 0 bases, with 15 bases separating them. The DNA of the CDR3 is TGCGCCAGCAGCCAAGGGATCGGGGAGATTACTAACTATGGCTACACCTTC. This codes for CASSQGIGEITNYGYTF.

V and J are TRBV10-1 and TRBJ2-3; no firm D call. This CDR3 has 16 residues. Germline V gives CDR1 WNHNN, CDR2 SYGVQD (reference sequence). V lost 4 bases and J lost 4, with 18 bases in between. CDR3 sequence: CASSVRALLVSDTQYF. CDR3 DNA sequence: TGCGCCAGCAGTGTTCGAGCCCTTCTCGTGTCAGATACGCAGTATTTT.

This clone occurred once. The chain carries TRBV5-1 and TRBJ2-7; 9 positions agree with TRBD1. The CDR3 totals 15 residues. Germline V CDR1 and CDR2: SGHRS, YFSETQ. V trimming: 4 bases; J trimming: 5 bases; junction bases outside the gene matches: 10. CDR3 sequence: CASSVTGTGSDEQYF. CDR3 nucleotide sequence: TGCGCCAGCAGCGTGACCGGGACAGGGTCAGACGAGCAGTACTTC. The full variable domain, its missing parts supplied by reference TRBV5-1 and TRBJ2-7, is KAGVTQTPRYLIKTRGQQVTLSCSPISGHRSVSWYQQTPGQGLQFLFEYFSETQRNKGNFPGRFSGRQFSNSRSEMNVSTLELGDSALYLCASSVTGTGSDEQYFGPGTRLTVT.

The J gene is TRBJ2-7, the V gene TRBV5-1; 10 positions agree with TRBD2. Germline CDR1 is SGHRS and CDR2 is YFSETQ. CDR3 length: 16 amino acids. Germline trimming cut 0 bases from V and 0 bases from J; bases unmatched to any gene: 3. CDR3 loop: CASSLGLAGSSYEQYF. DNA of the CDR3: TGCGCCAGCAGCTTGGGACTAGCGGGCAGCTCCTACGAGCAGTACTTC.

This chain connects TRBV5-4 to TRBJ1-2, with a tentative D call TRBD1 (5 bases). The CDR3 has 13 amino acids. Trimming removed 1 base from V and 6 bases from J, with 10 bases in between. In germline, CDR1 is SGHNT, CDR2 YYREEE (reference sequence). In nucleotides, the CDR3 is TGTGCCAGCAGCTTGTGGGCAGGGCATGGCTACACCTTC. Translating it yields CASSLWAGHGYTF.

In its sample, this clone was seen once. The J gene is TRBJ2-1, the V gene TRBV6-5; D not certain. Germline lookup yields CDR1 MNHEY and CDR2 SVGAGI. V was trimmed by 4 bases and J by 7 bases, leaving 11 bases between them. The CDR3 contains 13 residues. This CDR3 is CASSFAEENEQFF. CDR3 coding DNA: TGTGCCAGCAGTTTTGCAGAGGAGAATGAGCAGTTCTTC.

As DNA, the CDR3 is TGCGCCAGCAGTACTGACAGGGGAGCACCTAACTATGGCTACACCTTC. Translation gives CASSTDRGAPNYGYTF. The chain employs TRBV10-1 and TRBJ1-2; TRBD1 matches at 8 bases. The CDR3 extends over 16 amino acids. CDR1 is WNHNN, CDR2 SYGVQD, per germline (reference sequence). V lost 5 bases, J lost 0 bases, and 8 bases stayed unmatched.

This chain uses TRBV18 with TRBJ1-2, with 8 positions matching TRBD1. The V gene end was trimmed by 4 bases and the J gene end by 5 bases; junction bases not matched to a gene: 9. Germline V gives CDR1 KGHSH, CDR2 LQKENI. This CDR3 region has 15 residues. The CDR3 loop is CASSQTTGAGYGYTF. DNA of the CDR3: TGTGCCAGCTCACAAACGACAGGGGCGGGATATGGCTACACCTTC.

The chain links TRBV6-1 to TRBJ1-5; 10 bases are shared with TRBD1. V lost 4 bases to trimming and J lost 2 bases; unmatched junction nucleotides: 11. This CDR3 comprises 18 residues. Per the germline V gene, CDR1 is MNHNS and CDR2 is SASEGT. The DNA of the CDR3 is TGTGCCAGCAGTGCTGGGACAGGGGCCCTGGGGGGCAATCAGCCCCAGCATTTT. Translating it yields CASSAGTGALGGNQPQHF.